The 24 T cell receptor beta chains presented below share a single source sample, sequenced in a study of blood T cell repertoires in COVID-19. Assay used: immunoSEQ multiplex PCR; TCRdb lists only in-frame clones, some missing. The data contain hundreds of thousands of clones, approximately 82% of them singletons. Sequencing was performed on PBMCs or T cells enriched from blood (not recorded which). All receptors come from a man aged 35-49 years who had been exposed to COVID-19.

This chain's CDR3 is CASSSTSAGDTQYF. CDR3 DNA sequence: TGTGCCAGCAGCTCTACTAGCGCGGGTGATACGCAGTATTTT. This chain joins TRBV7-9 and TRBJ2-3; 7 nucleotides line up with TRBD2. There are 14 residues in the CDR3. From germline, CDR1 is SEHNR and CDR2 FQNEAQ (reference sequence). J lost 6 bases, V lost 4 bases, and 7 bases had no gene match.

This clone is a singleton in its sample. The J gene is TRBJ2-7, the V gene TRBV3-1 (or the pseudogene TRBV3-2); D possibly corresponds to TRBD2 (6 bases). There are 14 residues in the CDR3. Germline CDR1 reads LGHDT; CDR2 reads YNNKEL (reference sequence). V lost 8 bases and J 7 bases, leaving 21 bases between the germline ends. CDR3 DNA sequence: TGTGCCAGCTCCTATGGGGGAGGCCAAGAGGAGCAGTACTTC. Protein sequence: CASSYGGGQEEQYF.

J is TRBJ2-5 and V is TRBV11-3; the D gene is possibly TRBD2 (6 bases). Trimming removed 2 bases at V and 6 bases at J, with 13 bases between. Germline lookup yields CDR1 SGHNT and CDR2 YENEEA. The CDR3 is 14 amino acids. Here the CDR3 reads CASSLFTSSQTQYF. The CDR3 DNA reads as TGTGCCAGCAGCTTATTTACTAGCAGTCAGACCCAGTACTTC.

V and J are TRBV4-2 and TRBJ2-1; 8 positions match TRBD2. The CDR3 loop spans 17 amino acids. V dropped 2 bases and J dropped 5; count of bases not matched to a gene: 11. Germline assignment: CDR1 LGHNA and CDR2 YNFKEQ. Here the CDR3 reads CASSQRDRGTRHNEQFF. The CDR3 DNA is TGTGCCAGCAGCCAAAGGGACCGGGGGACTAGGCACAATGAGCAGTTCTTC.

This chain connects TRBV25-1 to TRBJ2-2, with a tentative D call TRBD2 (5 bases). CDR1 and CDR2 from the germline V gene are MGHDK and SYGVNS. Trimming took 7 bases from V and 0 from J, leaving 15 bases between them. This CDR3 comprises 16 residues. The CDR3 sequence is CASTGFEPSNTGELFF. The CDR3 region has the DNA TGTGCCAGCACGGGATTTGAACCCTCGAACACCGGGGAGCTGTTTTTT.

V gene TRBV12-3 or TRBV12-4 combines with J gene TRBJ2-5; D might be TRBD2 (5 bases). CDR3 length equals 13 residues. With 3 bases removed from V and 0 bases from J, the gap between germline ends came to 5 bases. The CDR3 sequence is CASSFGDQETQYF. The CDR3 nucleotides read TGTGCCAGCAGTTTCGGGGACCAAGAGACCCAGTACTTC.

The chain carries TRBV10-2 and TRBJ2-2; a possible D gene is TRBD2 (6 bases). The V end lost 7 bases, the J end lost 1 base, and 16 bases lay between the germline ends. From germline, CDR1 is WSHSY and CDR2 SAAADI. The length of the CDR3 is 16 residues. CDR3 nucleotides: TGCGCCAGCATCATGGCGGCGGGGATGAACACCGGGGAGCTGTTTTTT. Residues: CASIMAAGMNTGELFF.

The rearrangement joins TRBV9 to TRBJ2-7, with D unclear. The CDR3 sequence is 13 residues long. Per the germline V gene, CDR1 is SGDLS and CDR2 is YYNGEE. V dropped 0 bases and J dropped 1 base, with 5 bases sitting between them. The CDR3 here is CASSVVSSYEQYF. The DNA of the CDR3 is TGTGCCAGCAGCGTAGTTAGTTCCTACGAGCAGTACTTC.

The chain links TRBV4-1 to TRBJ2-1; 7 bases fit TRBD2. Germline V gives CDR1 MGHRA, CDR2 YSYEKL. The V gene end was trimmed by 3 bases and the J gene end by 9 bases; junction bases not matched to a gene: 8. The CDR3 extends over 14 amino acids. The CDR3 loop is CASSQSRGGVEQFF. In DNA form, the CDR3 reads TGCGCCAGCAGCCAGAGTCGGGGAGGGGTTGAGCAGTTCTTC.

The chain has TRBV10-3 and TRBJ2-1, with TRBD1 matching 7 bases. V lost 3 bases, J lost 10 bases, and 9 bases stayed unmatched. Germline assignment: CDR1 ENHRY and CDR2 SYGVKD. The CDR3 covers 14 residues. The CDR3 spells CAISEQTGTVEQFF. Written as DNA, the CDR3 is TGTGCCATCAGTGAACAGACCGGGACAGTCGAGCAGTTCTTC.

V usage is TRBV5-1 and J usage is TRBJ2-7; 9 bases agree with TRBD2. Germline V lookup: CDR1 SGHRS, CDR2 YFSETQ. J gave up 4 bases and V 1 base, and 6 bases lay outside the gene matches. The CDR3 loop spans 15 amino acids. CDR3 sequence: CASSLSSGRFYEQYF. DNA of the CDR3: TGCGCCAGCAGCTTGAGTAGCGGGAGATTTTACGAGCAGTACTTC. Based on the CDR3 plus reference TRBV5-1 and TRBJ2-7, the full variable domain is KAGVTQTPRYLIKTRGQQVTLSCSPISGHRSVSWYQQTPGQGLQFLFEYFSETQRNKGNFPGRFSGRQFSNSRSEMNVSTLELGDSALYLCASSLSSGRFYEQYFGPGTRLTVT.

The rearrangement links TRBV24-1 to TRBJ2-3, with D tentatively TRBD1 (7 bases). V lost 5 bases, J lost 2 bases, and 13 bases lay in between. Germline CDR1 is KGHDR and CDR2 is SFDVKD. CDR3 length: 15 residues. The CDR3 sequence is CATSGGDSNTDTQYF. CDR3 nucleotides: TGTGCCACCAGTGGCGGGGACAGCAACACAGATACGCAGTATTTT.

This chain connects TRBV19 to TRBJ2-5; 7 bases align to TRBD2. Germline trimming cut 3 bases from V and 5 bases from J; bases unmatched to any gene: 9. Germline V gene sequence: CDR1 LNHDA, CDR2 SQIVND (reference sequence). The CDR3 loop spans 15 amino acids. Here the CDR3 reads CASSIEGRAGETQYF. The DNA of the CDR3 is TGTGCCAGTAGTATTGAGGGGAGGGCCGGGGAGACCCAGTACTTC.

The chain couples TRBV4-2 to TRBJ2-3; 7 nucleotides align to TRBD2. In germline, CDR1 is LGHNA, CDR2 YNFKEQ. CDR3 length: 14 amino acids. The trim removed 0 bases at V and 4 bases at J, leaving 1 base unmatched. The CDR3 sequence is CASSQDGGADTQYF. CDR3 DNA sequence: TGTGCCAGCAGCCAAGATGGGGGGGCAGATACGCAGTATTTT.

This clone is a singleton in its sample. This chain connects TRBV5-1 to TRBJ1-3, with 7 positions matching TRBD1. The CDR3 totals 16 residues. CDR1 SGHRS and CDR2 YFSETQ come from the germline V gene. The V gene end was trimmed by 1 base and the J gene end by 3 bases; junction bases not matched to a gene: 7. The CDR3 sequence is CASSLTGQRFGNTIYF. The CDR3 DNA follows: TGCGCCAGCAGCTTGACGGGACAGCGGTTTGGAAACACCATATATTTT.

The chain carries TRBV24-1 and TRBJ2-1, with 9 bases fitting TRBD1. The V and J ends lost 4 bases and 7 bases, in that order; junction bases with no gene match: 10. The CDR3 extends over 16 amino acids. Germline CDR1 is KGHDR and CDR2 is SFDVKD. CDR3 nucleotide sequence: TGTGCCACCAGTGAGGGGGACAGGGACAATCTGAATGAGCAGTTCTTC. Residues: CATSEGDRDNLNEQFF.

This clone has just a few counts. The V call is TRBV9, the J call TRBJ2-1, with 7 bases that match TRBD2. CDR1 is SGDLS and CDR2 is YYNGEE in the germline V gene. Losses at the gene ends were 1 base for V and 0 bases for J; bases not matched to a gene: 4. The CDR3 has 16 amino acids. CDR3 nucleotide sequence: TGTGCCAGCAGCGTACACCCTAGCGGCTCCTACAATGAGCAGTTCTTC. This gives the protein CASSVHPSGSYNEQFF.

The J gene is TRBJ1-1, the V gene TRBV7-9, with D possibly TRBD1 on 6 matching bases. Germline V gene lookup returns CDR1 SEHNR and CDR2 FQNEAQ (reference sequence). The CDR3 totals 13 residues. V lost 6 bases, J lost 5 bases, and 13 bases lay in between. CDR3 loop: CASRTDRWTEAFF. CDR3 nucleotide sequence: TGTGCCAGCAGGACCGACAGGTGGACTGAAGCTTTCTTT.

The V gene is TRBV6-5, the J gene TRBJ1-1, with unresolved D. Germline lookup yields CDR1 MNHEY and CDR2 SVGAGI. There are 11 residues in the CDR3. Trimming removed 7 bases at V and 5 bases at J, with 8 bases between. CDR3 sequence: CASTSWTEAFF. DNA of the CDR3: TGTGCCAGCACCAGTTGGACTGAAGCTTTCTTT.

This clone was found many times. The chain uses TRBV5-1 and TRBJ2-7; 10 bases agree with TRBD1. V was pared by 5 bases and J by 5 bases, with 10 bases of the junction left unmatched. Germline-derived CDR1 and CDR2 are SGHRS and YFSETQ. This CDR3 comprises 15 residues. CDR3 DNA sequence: TGCGCCAGCAGAAGACTCGGGACAGGGGATCACGAGCAGTACTTC. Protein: CASRRLGTGDHEQYF.

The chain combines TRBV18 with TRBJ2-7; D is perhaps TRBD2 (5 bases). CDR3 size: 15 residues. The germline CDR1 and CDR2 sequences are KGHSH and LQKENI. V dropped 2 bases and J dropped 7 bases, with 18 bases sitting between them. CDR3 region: CASSPVRELVGEQYF. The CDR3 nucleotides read TGTGCCAGCTCACCAGTCCGAGAACTAGTAGGTGAGCAGTACTTC.

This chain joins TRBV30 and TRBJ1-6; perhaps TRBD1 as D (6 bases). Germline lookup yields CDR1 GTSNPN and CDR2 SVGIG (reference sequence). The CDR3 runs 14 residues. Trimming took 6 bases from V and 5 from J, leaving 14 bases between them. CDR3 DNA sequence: TGTGCCTGCCACGGACAGAGTAATAATTCACCCCTCCACTTT. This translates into CACHGQSNNSPLHF.

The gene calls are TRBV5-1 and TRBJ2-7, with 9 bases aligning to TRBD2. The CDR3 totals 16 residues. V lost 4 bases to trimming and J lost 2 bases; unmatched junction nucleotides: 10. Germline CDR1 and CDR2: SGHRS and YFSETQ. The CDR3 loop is CASSATIAGAPYEQYF. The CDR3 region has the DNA TGCGCCAGCAGCGCTACGATAGCGGGAGCGCCCTACGAGCAGTACTTC.

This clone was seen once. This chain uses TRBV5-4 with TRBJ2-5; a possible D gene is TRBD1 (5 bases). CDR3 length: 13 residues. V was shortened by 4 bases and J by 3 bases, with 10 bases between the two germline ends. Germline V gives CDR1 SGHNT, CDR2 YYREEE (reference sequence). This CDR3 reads CASSRRVEETQYF. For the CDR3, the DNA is TGTGCCAGCAGCCGCAGGGTTGAAGAGACCCAGTACTTC.